The 5 T cell receptor beta chains below come from one sample, sequenced in a study of blood T cell repertoires in COVID-19. Produced via immunoSEQ multiplex PCR; TCRdb's table is partial and in-frame only. The data hold some 250,000 clones, with approximately 90% observed a single time. Input material: PBMCs or T cells enriched from blood (not recorded which). The receptor set was obtained from a man aged 40-55 years who had recovered from COVID-19.

The genes are TRBV5-1 and TRBJ1-1, with a weak D call TRBD1 (6 bases). Germline V gene lookup returns CDR1 SGHRS and CDR2 YFSETQ. V lost 4 bases and J 1 base, leaving 14 bases between the germline ends. The CDR3 covers 15 residues. The CDR3 sequence: CASSQTQGRNTEAFF. The CDR3 DNA reads as TGCGCCAGCAGCCAAACCCAGGGGAGGAACACTGAAGCTTTCTTT.

The gene calls are TRBV6-5 and TRBJ2-3; no reliable D call. CDR3 length equals 11 residues. V lost 6 bases to trimming and J lost 2 bases, with 3 bases between them. Germline CDR1 MNHEY, CDR2 SVGAGI. The CDR3 DNA reads TGTGCCAGCAGGTACACAGATACGCAGTATTTT. Protein product: CASRYTDTQYF.

The chain uses TRBV3-1 (or the pseudogene TRBV3-2) and TRBJ2-5; 8 nucleotides align to TRBD1. V lost 3 bases and J lost 4; bases outside the gene matches: 4. This CDR3 comprises 14 residues. The germline V gene encodes CDR1 LGHDT and CDR2 YNNKEL (reference sequence). The CDR3 protein is CASSHTGGPETQYF. The CDR3 nucleotides read TGTGCCAGCAGCCATACAGGGGGTCCAGAGACCCAGTACTTC.

This clone was picked up a small number of times. This chain joins TRBV3-1 (or the pseudogene TRBV3-2) and TRBJ2-7, with D possibly TRBD2 on 6 matching bases. V was cut by 4 bases and J by 0 bases, with 13 bases left in between. CDR3 length: 15 residues. The V gene's germline CDR1 is LGHDT and CDR2 YNNKEL (reference sequence). The DNA of the CDR3 is TGTGCCAGCAGCCCAGAAGTAGCGGCCTCCTACGAGCAGTACTTC. Translation: CASSPEVAASYEQYF.

This clone was counted once. The V and J genes are TRBV11-1 and TRBJ2-1; D gene unclear. Per germline, CDR1 SGHAT and CDR2 FQDESV (reference sequence). V shed 1 base and J shed 15 bases, with 13 bases lying between them. This CDR3 is 12 amino acids long. For the CDR3, the DNA is TGTGCCAGCAGCTTAGGGTCGAAACCGGGGTTCTTC. It specifies CASSLGSKPGFF.